One sample yielded the 19 T cell receptor beta chains listed below, sequenced in a study of T cell clusters in autoimmune cytopenias. TRB rearrangements were amplified by touch-down multiplex PCR with mixed TRB-A/B primers. TCRdb reprocessed the multiplex PCR reads; each CDR3 protein has one entry and no DNA is given. The sample's table shows 6,000 to 6,500 distinct CDR3 sequences. TRB amplification used roughly 250 ng of peripheral blood genomic DNA. What was sequenced was peripheral blood. These receptors originate from a human donor with an autoimmune cytopenia or autoimmune hepatitis (not recorded which).

This clonotype counts as medium-sized by frequency. This chain connects TRBV19 to TRBJ2-2; no DNA is available, so the TRBD1 call from TCRdb remains unchecked. The CDR3 length is 17 residues. Germline V gene data show CDR1 as LNHDA and CDR2 as SQIVND (reference sequence). Here the CDR3 reads CASSTKAGAANTGELFF.

The CDR3 is CASSTIRGPTQETQYF. This rearrangement joins TRBV5-4 to TRBJ2-5; the D call from TCRdb, TRBD1, cannot be confirmed without DNA. This CDR3 has 16 amino acids. Germline assignment: CDR1 SGHNT and CDR2 YYREEE (reference sequence).

In terms of frequency, this clonotype is medium-sized. The rearrangement uses TRBV12-3 or TRBV12-4 and TRBJ2-5; lacking DNA, the TRBD1 call made by TCRdb goes unchecked. This CDR3 spans 13 amino acids. This CDR3 is CASRRDSQETQYF.

In terms of frequency, this clonotype is large. This rearrangement joins TRBV27 to TRBJ2-2; TCRdb selects TRBD2, and the lack of DNA leaves this call unchecked. The germline V gene has CDR1 MNHEY and CDR2 SMNVEV (reference sequence). The CDR3 spans 15 residues. CDR3 amino acids: CASNLAGENTGELFF.

The rearrangement uses TRBV28 and TRBJ1-1; TCRdb gives TRBD1 as the D gene, but with no DNA this cannot be confirmed. The CDR3 loop spans 14 amino acids. Germline V CDR1 and CDR2: MDHEN, SYDVKM. The chain's CDR3 is CASSLWGTDLGAFF.

The chain combines TRBV14 with TRBJ1-6. Germline V gene sequence: CDR1 SGHDN, CDR2 FVKESK. The length of the CDR3 is 18 residues. This chain's CDR3 is CASSHKGDRSSYNSPLHF.

V gene TRBV20-1 combines with J gene TRBJ2-3. Per the germline V gene, CDR1 is DFQATT and CDR2 is SNEGSKA (reference sequence). CDR3 length equals 11 residues. CDR3 protein: CSARATDTQYF.

According to its frequency, this clonotype is medium-sized (0.01 to 0.1%). The CDR3 sequence is CASTLFGGDNEQFF. The rearrangement links TRBV19 to TRBJ2-1; absent DNA, TCRdb's TRBD2 call cannot be checked. The length of the CDR3 is 14 residues. Per the germline V gene, CDR1 is LNHDA and CDR2 is SQIVND (reference sequence).

The chain is built from TRBV11-3 and TRBJ2-3; the TRBD1 assignment by TCRdb is unverifiable without DNA. The CDR3 is made up of 15 amino acids. The germline gives CDR1 SGHNT, CDR2 YENEEA. CDR3 sequence reads: CASSLGGHSTDTQYF.

Its frequency marks this clonotype as medium-sized (0.01 to 0.1%). The genes are TRBV5-6 and TRBJ1-3. CDR1 is SGHDT and CDR2 is YYEEEE in the germline V gene. The CDR3 sequence is 12 residues long. The CDR3 loop reads CASSGERNTIYF.

This clonotype is called medium-sized based on its frequency. The rearrangement uses TRBV6-6 and TRBJ2-1. The CDR3 is 12 amino acids. The V gene's germline CDR1 is MNHNY and CDR2 SVGAGI (reference sequence). This CDR3 is CASSHQFNEQFF.

V and J are TRBV7-2 and TRBJ1-1. This CDR3 is built from 15 residues. CDR1 and CDR2 from the germline V gene are SGHTA and FQGNSA. The CDR3 here is CASSSPWGTDTEAFF.

This clonotype counts as medium-sized by frequency. V usage is TRBV6-2 or TRBV6-3 and J usage is TRBJ1-5; the TCRdb D gene call, TRBD1, has no DNA to confirm it. The germline V gene has CDR1 MNHEY and CDR2 SVGEGT. The CDR3 runs 15 residues. The CDR3 spells CASSYSGVYNQPQHF.

The CDR3 spells CAISESTGIIMRGHRTDTQYF. V is TRBV10-3 and J is TRBJ2-3; TCRdb proposes TRBD1, but this gene call is untestable without DNA. The CDR3 loop spans 21 amino acids. CDR1 ENHRY and CDR2 SYGVKD come from the germline V gene.

This clonotype counts as medium-sized by frequency. The J gene is TRBJ1-4, the V gene TRBV5-6; TCRdb selects TRBD1, and the lack of DNA leaves this call unchecked. CDR1 SGHDT and CDR2 YYEEEE come from the germline V gene. This CDR3 spans 17 amino acids. This chain's CDR3 is CASSPPIGATTNEKLFF.

The chain is built from TRBV12-3 or TRBV12-4 and TRBJ2-7; checking the TCRdb D call of TRBD1 is not possible without DNA. CDR3 length equals 13 residues. Here the CDR3 reads CASSPTDSYEQYF.

The chain couples TRBV4-3 to TRBJ1-2. Germline V gene sequence: CDR1 LGHNA, CDR2 YSLEER. There are 14 residues in the CDR3. The chain's CDR3 is CASSQLDRHYGYTF.

This chain connects TRBV29-1 to TRBJ1-1; TCRdb designates TRBD1, a call that cannot be tested without DNA. The CDR3 totals 18 residues. Germline CDR1 is SQVTM and CDR2 is ANQGSEA. CDR3 sequence reads: CSVAIGTGSPSQDTEAFF.

This rearrangement joins TRBV7-9 to TRBJ2-7; the D call from TCRdb, TRBD1, cannot be confirmed without DNA. The CDR3 consists of 15 residues. Germline lookup yields CDR1 SEHNR and CDR2 FQNEAQ (reference sequence). The CDR3 region is CASSHPIRGPDEQYF.